This entry is about one TCR beta chain. No antigen is known for it. Sequence at one end of the junction differs from germline and may be a read error. Through a sample-barcoded 5' primer and a J-beta primer mix, a second PCR was run for roughly 6 to 12 cycles. Via MiXCR, TCRdb re-called the 5' RACE reads, giving one row per CDR3 protein. The repertoire holds roughly 2 million distinct CDR3 sequences, with about 49% as singletons. The sample belongs to a study of blood T cells in healthy people across ages. Notes on the study in general: A roughly linear fall in TCR beta diversity per million T cells was seen with increasing age. Because donor CMV status was unknown, expanded clonotype changes were possibly confounded.

Collection of 8.5 to 10 milliliters of peripheral blood was performed for each donor. Per sample, extraction of total RNA gave at least 5.5 micrograms in every case. Per the germline V gene, CDR1 is SSHAT and CDR2 is FNYEAQ (reference sequence). The CDR3 contains 13 residues. Sequences were obtained from blood. The gene calls are TRBV7-7 and TRBJ2-1; TRBD1 might be the D (5 bases). The sequence came from a middle-aged woman in good health. In DNA form, the CDR3 reads TGTGCTAGCAGCTTTGGCAGGGCCAATGAGCAGTTCTTC. This translates into CASSFGRANEQFF.